This entry lists 27 T cell receptor beta chains sequenced from one sample in a study of blood T cell repertoires in COVID-19. TCRdb's table, derived via immunoSEQ multiplex PCR, lists solely in-frame clones and lacks some. The sample shows tens of thousands of clones, around 80% of them seen only once. Material: peripheral blood. Receptors originate from a woman aged 80 or over with active or convalescent COVID-19.

The V and J genes are TRBV20-1 and TRBJ2-7; 9 bases are a match to TRBD2. The germline gives CDR1 DFQATT, CDR2 SNEGSKA (reference sequence). Losses at the gene ends were 3 bases for V and 0 bases for J; bases not matched to a gene: 9. The CDR3 contains 16 residues. The CDR3: CSASALAGVSSYEQYF. The CDR3 DNA sequence: TGCAGTGCTAGTGCACTAGCGGGCGTAAGCTCCTACGAGCAGTACTTC.

The chain has TRBV30 and TRBJ1-1, with TRBD1 as a possible D gene (5 bases). Germline V lookup: CDR1 GTSNPN, CDR2 SVGIG (reference sequence). V was trimmed by 5 bases and J by 1 base, leaving 14 bases between them. This CDR3 is 14 amino acids long. CDR3 amino acids: CAWGGGRKNTEAFF. CDR3 DNA sequence: TGTGCCTGGGGGGGTGGCAGGAAGAACACTGAAGCTTTCTTT.

The rearrangement uses TRBV5-6 and TRBJ2-7; possibly TRBD2 for D (6 bases). This CDR3 has 15 residues. The germline V gene encodes CDR1 SGHDT and CDR2 YYEEEE. Trimming left V 4 bases short and J 2 bases short, with 16 bases between. The CDR3 DNA follows: TGTGCCAGCAGCCCCCCGGGACTGGAGGCCTACGAGCAGTACTTC. Encoded protein: CASSPPGLEAYEQYF. Based on the CDR3 plus reference TRBV5-6 and TRBJ2-7, the full variable domain is DAGVTQSPTHLIKTRGQQVTLRCSPKSGHDTVSWYQQALGQGPQFIFQYYEEEERQRGNFPDRFSGHQFPNYSSELNVNALLLGDSALYLCASSPPGLEAYEQYFGPGTRLTVT.

V gene TRBV5-1 combines with J gene TRBJ1-2; D possibly corresponds to TRBD1 (5 bases). V dropped 4 bases and J dropped 4 bases, with 11 bases sitting between them. The germline V gene encodes CDR1 SGHRS and CDR2 YFSETQ. This CDR3 comprises 13 residues. The CDR3 region has the DNA TGCGCCAGCAGCGACAGAGCATTCTATGGCTACACCTTC. It yields the protein CASSDRAFYGYTF.

This clone has a single count. V gene TRBV28 combines with J gene TRBJ2-7; D is perhaps TRBD2 (7 bases). The V gene's germline CDR1 is MDHEN and CDR2 SYDVKM. Trimming removed 7 bases from V and 5 bases from J, with 18 bases in between. CDR3 size: 14 residues. The CDR3 is CASKEGGGADEQYF. The CDR3, as DNA: TGTGCCAGCAAGGAAGGTGGGGGGGCGGACGAGCAGTACTTC.

The rearrangement links TRBV3-1 (or the pseudogene TRBV3-2) to TRBJ1-3; 9 positions match TRBD1. V lost 0 bases, J lost 3 bases, and 3 bases stayed unmatched. Germline V gene sequence: CDR1 LGHDT, CDR2 YNNKEL (reference sequence). The length of the CDR3 is 16 residues. The CDR3 spells CASSQEQGARGNTIYF. In nucleotides, the CDR3 is TGTGCCAGCAGCCAAGAACAGGGGGCGCGTGGAAACACCATATATTTT.

The chain couples TRBV29-1 to TRBJ2-3; the match to TRBD1 covers 8 bases. Trimming cost V 6 bases and J 4 bases; bases outside gene matches: 12. Germline lookup yields CDR1 SQVTM and CDR2 ANQGSEA. The CDR3 spans 15 residues. Here the CDR3 DNA reads TGCAGCGTAGCCTGGACAGGGAGTGAGGCAGATACGCAGTATTTT. It yields the protein CSVAWTGSEADTQYF.

The chain employs TRBV6-2 or TRBV6-3 and TRBJ2-3; 7 bases agree with TRBD2. This CDR3 region has 16 residues. Germline loops: CDR1 MNHEY, CDR2 SVGEGT. The trim removed 5 bases at V and 2 bases at J, leaving 10 bases unmatched. The CDR3 sequence is CASSRPTGGFTDTQYF. DNA of the CDR3: TGTGCCAGCAGTAGACCCACGGGGGGTTTCACAGATACGCAGTATTTT.

The chain carries TRBV5-1 and TRBJ2-3, with 7 bases fitting TRBD2. The CDR3 has 15 residues. The germline gives CDR1 SGHRS, CDR2 YFSETQ. With V trimmed by 5 bases and J by 6 bases, 12 bases remained unmatched. CDR3 amino acids: CASSSSGALGDTQYF. CDR3 DNA sequence: TGCGCCAGCAGTTCTAGCGGCGCCTTGGGGGATACGCAGTATTTT. Together with reference TRBV5-1 and TRBJ2-3, the CDR3 gives the full variable domain: KAGVTQTPRYLIKTRGQQVTLSCSPISGHRSVSWYQQTPGQGLQFLFEYFSETQRNKGNFPGRFSGRQFSNSRSEMNVSTLELGDSALYLCASSSSGALGDTQYFGPGTRLTVL.

The rearrangement uses TRBV12-5 and TRBJ1-1; no clear D. The CDR3 sequence is 13 residues long. V was trimmed by 1 base and J by 2 bases, leaving 5 bases between them. In germline, CDR1 is LGHNT, CDR2 FRNRAP. CDR3 protein: CASGLAFNTEAFF. CDR3 nucleotides: TGTGCTAGTGGTTTGGCTTTTAACACTGAAGCTTTCTTT.

The chain joins TRBV3-1 (or the pseudogene TRBV3-2) to TRBJ2-3; 7 bases map to TRBD2. The CDR3 covers 17 residues. Germline V gives CDR1 LGHDT, CDR2 YNNKEL (reference sequence). The V and J ends lost 0 bases and 1 base, in that order; junction bases with no gene match: 7. Written as DNA, the CDR3 is TGTGCCAGCAGCCAAGATCATGCGGGGGACCGCACAGATACGCAGTATTTT. Residues: CASSQDHAGDRTDTQYF.

V and J are TRBV9 and TRBJ1-2; D is possibly TRBD1 (5 bases). V lost 4 bases to trimming and J lost 0 bases, with 13 bases between them. CDR1 is SGDLS, CDR2 YYNGEE, per germline. This CDR3 comprises 15 residues. CDR3 region: CASSTTQGSNYGYTF. The CDR3 nucleotides are TGTGCCAGCAGCACTACCCAGGGTTCTAACTATGGCTACACCTTC.

The V call is TRBV30, the J call TRBJ2-7; D is unresolved. Deletions cut 1 base from V and 6 bases from J, with 13 bases between. Germline CDR1 reads GTSNPN; CDR2 reads SVGIG (reference sequence). This CDR3 has 13 residues. CDR3 coding DNA: TGTGCCTGGAGTGCACAGTCGGCCTCCGAGCAGTACTTC. Encoded protein: CAWSAQSASEQYF.

The V and J genes are TRBV27 and TRBJ2-7; 9 bases line up with TRBD1. The CDR3 runs 14 residues. Germline-derived CDR1 and CDR2 are MNHEY and SMNVEV (reference sequence). The junction had 3 bases not matched to a gene; V was cut back by 2 bases and J by 4 bases. The CDR3 reads CASSLNRGLYEQYF. The CDR3 coding sequence is TGTGCCAGCAGTTTAAACAGGGGGCTTTACGAGCAGTACTTC.

This clone was found a few times. V gene TRBV28 combines with J gene TRBJ1-1; TRBD1 might be the D (6 bases). CDR1 and CDR2 from the germline V gene are MDHEN and SYDVKM. The CDR3 has 12 amino acids. V dropped 4 bases and J dropped 8 bases, with 11 bases sitting between them. The CDR3 nucleotides are TGTGCCAGCAGTTCCACCGACAGGGAAGCTTTCTTT. Amino acids: CASSSTDREAFF.

The CDR3 DNA is TGCAGCGTTTGGGGGGTAGACACCGGGGAGCTGTTTTTT. This codes for CSVWGVDTGELFF. This chain uses TRBV29-1 with TRBJ2-2; tentative D call: TRBD2 (6 bases). This CDR3 has 13 residues. CDR1 and CDR2 (germline): SQVTM, ANQGSEA. Trimming pared 5 bases from V and 3 bases from J, leaving 10 bases between.

This clone was detected only once. J is TRBJ1-2 and V is TRBV6-5, with a possible D match to TRBD1 (5 bases). Germline V gene sequence: CDR1 MNHEY, CDR2 SVGAGI. Trimming left V 6 bases short and J 4 bases short, with 12 bases between. The CDR3 consists of 13 residues. The CDR3 sequence is CASRREGLYGYTF. The CDR3 nucleotides are TGTGCCAGCAGAAGGGAGGGACTCTATGGCTACACCTTC.

V gene TRBV7-2 combines with J gene TRBJ2-5; 9 nucleotides line up with TRBD2. J was trimmed by 1 base and V by 2 bases; bases with no gene match: 2. CDR3 length: 15 amino acids. CDR1 SGHTA and CDR2 FQGNSA come from the germline V gene. The CDR3 DNA sequence: TGTGCCAGCAGCTTAACAGCGGGGGGCCAAGAGACCCAGTACTTC. Protein sequence: CASSLTAGGQETQYF.

V is TRBV3-1 (or the pseudogene TRBV3-2) and J is TRBJ2-5, with D possibly TRBD2 on 6 matching bases. Germline V CDR1 and CDR2: LGHDT, YNNKEL (reference sequence). The ends were cut back, 4 bases at V and 10 bases at J, with 13 bases in the middle. This CDR3 contains 12 residues. CDR3 nucleotide sequence: TGTGCCAGCAGCCTCCCCCCGGGGGACCAGTACTTC. Translating it yields CASSLPPGDQYF.

In nucleotides, the CDR3 is TGTGCCAGCAGCCGTCAGCGGGGACGGGATACGCAGTATTTT. Translated: CASSRQRGRDTQYF. The rearrangement joins TRBV28 to TRBJ2-3; 7 nucleotides match TRBD2. The CDR3 sequence is 14 residues long. Germline CDR1 and CDR2: MDHEN and SYDVKM. The trim removed 6 bases at V and 6 bases at J, leaving 9 bases unmatched.

The rearrangement links TRBV27 to TRBJ1-5, with D possibly TRBD1 on 6 matching bases. Germline V gene sequence: CDR1 MNHEY, CDR2 SMNVEV (reference sequence). V was pared by 5 bases and J by 7 bases, with 18 bases between. CDR3 size: 15 residues. Written as DNA, the CDR3 is TGTGCCAGCAGTACCCACAGGGCCTCGGGCCAGCCCCAGCATTTT. It codes for CASSTHRASGQPQHF.

This sequence joins TRBV14 and TRBJ1-2; 9 bases are shared with TRBD1. This CDR3 has 14 residues. The V gene's germline CDR1 is SGHDN and CDR2 FVKESK. V lost 1 base to trimming and J lost 8 bases; unmatched junction nucleotides: 5. CDR3 sequence: CASSQGGQGDGYTF. DNA of the CDR3: TGTGCCAGCAGCCAAGGGGGACAGGGTGACGGCTACACCTTC.

As concerns this clone: At one end, the junction sequence differs from germline, possibly due to a read error. The chain employs TRBV7-7 and TRBJ2-2; D not resolved. CDR3 length: 15 amino acids. From germline, CDR1 is SSHAT and CDR2 FNYEAQ (reference sequence). The CDR3 region is CASSLDSEPGGELFF. CDR3 in DNA: TGTGCTAGCAGCTTAGACTCCGAACCGGGCGGGGAGCTGTTTTTT.

This chain joins TRBV6-2 or TRBV6-3 and TRBJ1-2; a weak D match, TRBD1 (5 bases). Trimming stripped 0 bases from V and 4 bases from J, with 12 bases between. CDR1 MNHEY and CDR2 SVGEGT come from the germline V gene. The CDR3 has 15 amino acids. CDR3 loop: CASSYSRDRIYGYTF. The CDR3 DNA sequence: TGTGCCAGCAGTTACTCGAGAGACAGAATCTATGGCTACACCTTC.

This clone has ten or more counts. This chain uses TRBV7-8 with TRBJ2-3; 8 bases agree with TRBD2. The CDR3 has 14 residues. Germline V lookup: CDR1 SGHVS, CDR2 FQNEAQ. Trimming at V came to 5 bases and at J to 1 base, leaving 2 bases not matched to a gene. As DNA, the CDR3 is TGTGCCAGCAGCGGGACTAGTGGCACAGATACGCAGTATTTT. Its translation is CASSGTSGTDTQYF. Full variable domain (remainder filled in from reference TRBV7-8 and TRBJ2-3): GAGVSQSPRYKVAKRGQDVALRCDPISGHVSLFWYQQALGQGPEFLTYFQNEAQLDKSGLPSDRFFAERPEGSVSTLKIQRTQQEDSAVYLCASSGTSGTDTQYFGPGTRLTVL.

V and J are TRBV7-9 and TRBJ1-6, with D unresolved. With 7 bases removed from V and 13 bases from J, the gap between germline ends came to 14 bases. CDR1 and CDR2 from the germline V gene are SEHNR and FQNEAQ (reference sequence). The CDR3 covers 12 residues. DNA for the CDR3: TGTGCCAGCACTTTTGAATTGAGGCCCCTCCACTTT. This sequence encodes CASTFELRPLHF.

J is TRBJ2-7 and V is TRBV7-8, with 10 bases fitting TRBD1. Germline values: CDR1 SGHVS, CDR2 FQNEAQ. The CDR3 consists of 14 residues. The V and J ends lost 5 bases and 3 bases, in that order; junction bases with no gene match: 4. For the CDR3, the DNA is TGTGCCAGCAGCCTGAGGACAGGGGGCTACGAGCAGTACTTC. It translates to CASSLRTGGYEQYF. Using reference TRBV7-8 and TRBJ2-7 for the parts outside the CDR3, the full variable domain is GAGVSQSPRYKVAKRGQDVALRCDPISGHVSLFWYQQALGQGPEFLTYFQNEAQLDKSGLPSDRFFAERPEGSVSTLKIQRTQQEDSAVYLCASSLRTGGYEQYFGPGTRLTVT.